A single sample is the source of the 10 T cell receptor beta chains below, sequenced in a study of regulatory T cells in long-lasting Graves disease. Time point indicated: newly diagnosed GD, antithyroid drugs for less than 3 months. From RNA extracted from PBMCs, the TCR library was made. To make TCR beta libraries, researchers used iRepertoire HTBI primers and Arm-PCR of CDR3 regions. TCRdb reanalysed the multiplex PCR reads using MiXCR and keeps one entry per CDR3 protein. The repertoire has some 340,000 distinct CDR3 sequences, approximately 10% of them found once; the top ten carry approximately 17%. The data were also submitted as part of a second study, on T cells in Graves' hyperthyroidism and ophthalmopathy.

Sequences were derived from peripheral blood mononuclear cells (PBMCs), sampled at new diagnosis, from a patient treated with antithyroid drugs. These receptors all stem from a woman aged 18-30 years with Graves disease.

This clonotype was counted ten times or more. V is TRBV2 and J is TRBJ1-4, with D unclear. CDR1 and CDR2 from the germline V gene are SNHLY and FYNNEI. This CDR3 contains 17 residues. V lost 6 bases to trimming and J lost 5 bases, with 22 bases between them. CDR3 DNA sequence: TGTGCCAGCAGACCGCGACGGACTGTCTCCCTGAATGAAAAACTGTTTTTT. Translated, it gives CASRPRRTVSLNEKLFF.

This clonotype was seen at least ten times. The chain is built from TRBV20-1 and TRBJ1-1; no clear D. In germline, CDR1 is DFQATT, CDR2 SNEGSKA (reference sequence). V lost 6 bases to trimming and J lost 7 bases, with 24 bases between them. This CDR3 contains 15 residues. CDR3 in amino acids: CSALQYPSRKNEAFF. CDR3 in DNA: TGCAGTGCCCTTCAATACCCTTCGAGGAAAAATGAAGCTTTCTTT.

In this sample, this clonotype turned up many times. V usage is TRBV20-1 and J usage is TRBJ2-3; 7 nucleotides line up with TRBD2. This CDR3 spans 15 amino acids. V shed 1 base and J 5 bases; nucleotides not matched to a gene: 9. The germline V gene encodes CDR1 DFQATT and CDR2 SNEGSKA (reference sequence). Written as DNA, the CDR3 is TGCAGTGCTAGAGCCGGGGGGTGGGGAGAAGATACGCAGTATTTT. Its protein is CSARAGGWGEDTQYF.

In this sample, this clonotype turned up a few times. This sequence joins TRBV7-9 and TRBJ2-3; tentatively, D is TRBD2 (5 bases). V gave up 5 bases and J gave up 3 bases, with 15 bases separating them. The CDR3 runs to 15 residues. From germline, CDR1 is SEHNR and CDR2 FQNEAQ (reference sequence). In DNA form, the CDR3 reads TGTGCCAGCAGCCCGCCGGGATCTGTGACAGATACGCAGTATTTT. Translated: CASSPPGSVTDTQYF.

This clonotype was detected many times. The chain has TRBV2 and TRBJ1-6; D may be TRBD1 (5 bases). The CDR3 runs to 16 residues. The V gene lost 0 bases and the J gene lost 4 bases, with 10 bases spanning the gap. The V gene's germline CDR1 is SNHLY and CDR2 FYNNEI. Here the CDR3 reads CASSEALTGYNSPLHF. Here the CDR3 DNA reads TGTGCCAGCAGTGAAGCGCTTACAGGATATAATTCACCCCTCCACTTT.

This clonotype appeared many times. The chain couples TRBV6-2 or TRBV6-3 to TRBJ2-7; D is possibly TRBD1 or TRBD2 (6 bases each). From germline, CDR1 is MNHEY and CDR2 SVGEGT. The CDR3 spans 20 residues. V shed 2 bases and J shed 3 bases, with 29 bases lying between them. The CDR3 nucleotides read TGTGCCAGCAGTTACCCATACTCCCGGGCACAGGGCTCGGGGGTCTACGAGCAGTACGTC. Its protein product is CASSYPYSRAQGSGVYEQYV.

Ten or more counts support this clonotype. The chain carries TRBV20-1 and TRBJ2-7, with unresolved D. Trimming stripped 3 bases from V and 3 bases from J, with 6 bases between. The CDR3 spans 11 residues. CDR1 and CDR2 (germline): DFQATT, SNEGSKA (reference sequence). The CDR3 loop reads CSARTFYEQYF. DNA of the CDR3: TGCAGTGCTAGGACGTTCTACGAGCAGTACTTC.

The chain is built from TRBV6-1 and TRBJ2-1; tentatively, D is TRBD1 or TRBD2 (7 bases each). The CDR3 contains 15 residues. Germline V gene sequence: CDR1 MNHNS, CDR2 SASEGT. Trimming stripped 8 bases from V and 5 bases from J, with 19 bases between. The CDR3 loop reads CASQPPGGENNEQFF. The CDR3 DNA sequence: TGTGCCAGCCAGCCACCAGGGGGGGAGAACAATGAGCAGTTCTTC.

This clonotype occurred many times. The V call is TRBV11-2, the J call TRBJ2-7; 13 positions match TRBD2. The CDR3 totals 15 residues. Germline CDR1 is SGHAT and CDR2 is FQNNGV. Trimming took 5 bases from V and 6 from J; bases not matched to a gene: 7. CDR3 nucleotide sequence: TGTGCCAGCAGCCAAATGACTAGCGGGAGGTCCGAGCAGTACTTC. Protein sequence: CASSQMTSGRSEQYF.

This clonotype was picked up many times. The chain employs TRBV28 and TRBJ1-1; D gene unclear. CDR1 and CDR2 (germline): MDHEN, SYDVKM. The CDR3 consists of 13 residues. V gave up 6 bases and J gave up 8 bases, with 16 bases separating them. The CDR3 DNA is TGTGCCAGCAGCCTCACGGTGGAGGCCGAAGCTTTCTTT. Translated: CASSLTVEAEAFF.